A selection of T cell receptor beta chains follows, all from one sample in a study of control samples from healthy donors and cancer patients. Method: immunoSEQ multiplex PCR; TCRdb's copy keeps in-frame clones and lacks some. The table includes about 140,000 clones, roughly 90% detected once. The sequencing sample was made of blood. These receptors came from a man aged 25-45 years in good health. Each CDR3 is given with its conserved first and last residue. The D gene is left open where the match is weak. Clone sizes are given selectively: once, few, many, or a class where the clone is expanded.

J	V	size	D	DNA	CDR3
TRBJ1-6	TRBV2	NA	TRBD1	TGTGCCAGCATGGAGGGGGCTCGTTCACCCCTCCACTTT	CASMEGARSPLHF
TRBJ1-6	TRBV9	NA	NA	TGTGCCAGCAGCTCTGGGATGAGCAGGGATTCACCCCTCCACTTT	CASSSGMSRDSPLHF
TRBJ2-3	TRBV6-4	NA	NA	TGTGCCAGCAGTACAAACGGGGACGCCACAGATACGCAGTATTTT	CASSTNGDATDTQYF
TRBJ2-3	TRBV19	NA	TRBD2	TGTGCCAGTAGGACTAGCGGGACCACAGATACGCAGTATTTT	CASRTSGTTDTQYF
TRBJ2-6	TRBV5-6	few	NA	TGTGCCAGCCAAAGGGGACCTGGGGCCAACGTCCTGACTTTC	CASQRGPGANVLTF
TRBJ2-2	TRBV11-3	NA	NA	TGTGCCAGCAGCTCCAGGGAGAACACCGGGGAGCTGTTTTTT	CASSSRENTGELFF
TRBJ2-1	TRBV5-4	NA	TRBD1	TGTGCCAGCAGCTTGGATGGGACAGGGAGGGTCGATGAGCAGTTCTTC	CASSLDGTGRVDEQFF
TRBJ1-1	TRBV30	once	NA	TGTGCCTGGAGACGGACAGCCAACACTGAAGCTTTCTTT	CAWRRTANTEAFF
TRBJ2-7	TRBV19	NA	TRBD1	TGTGCCAGTTGGACAGGGGGCATATACGAGCAGTACTTC	CASWTGGIYEQYF
TRBJ1-2	TRBV29-1	NA	NA	TGCAGCGTTGAAGAGGGCTTCGACTATGGCTACACCTTC	CSVEEGFDYGYTF
TRBJ2-1	TRBV4-3	NA	TRBD2	TGCGCCAGCAGCCCCGATCTAGCGGACTACAATGAGCAGTTCTTC	CASSPDLADYNEQFF
TRBJ1-1	TRBV6-2/TRBV6-3	NA	NA	TGTGCCAGCAGTTACTCGACTGCGCGTGTGGACTTT	CASSYSTARVDF
TRBJ1-5	TRBV2	NA	NA	TGTGCCAGCAGTGAAGCGTCCGGGGCGGGTCAGCCCCAGCATTTT	CASSEASGAGQPQHF
TRBJ2-2	TRBV18	NA	TRBD1	TGTGCCAGCTCACCACTCCCGGGACAGGGAAGTTTGACCGGGGAGCTGTTTTTT	CASSPLPGQGSLTGELFF
TRBJ2-2	TRBV6-4	NA	NA	TGTGCCAGCACCTCCGGGAAAAACACCGGGGAGCTGTTTTTT	CASTSGKNTGELFF
TRBJ2-2	TRBV28	NA	NA	TGTGCCAGCAGTTTATATGGGGTCACCGGGGAGCTGTTTTTT	CASSLYGVTGELFF
TRBJ1-2	TRBV2	NA	TRBD1	TGTGCCAGCAGTGACTGGACAGGGATTAACGGCTACACCTTC	CASSDWTGINGYTF
TRBJ1-1	TRBV5-1	NA	NA	TGCGCCAGCAGCTTGGCTCGGGGCCAGGTCCTCAGAGACGGCACTGAAGCTTTCTTT	CASSLARGQVLRDGTEAFF
TRBJ1-1	TRBV2	NA	NA	TGTGCCTATACGCAGGGACCGGTCGAAGCTTTCTTT	CAYTQGPVEAFF
TRBJ2-6	TRBV9	NA	TRBD2	TGTGCCAGCAGCAAGCGGGGGGACTCTGGGGCCAACGTCCTGACTTTC	CASSKRGDSGANVLTF
TRBJ1-5	TRBV18	NA	NA	TGTGCCAGCTCTCCGACAGCTTTTATTAATCAGCCCCAGCATTTT	CASSPTAFINQPQHF
TRBJ2-7	TRBV9	NA	TRBD1	TGTGCCAGCAGCTTACGGACAGGGGGCTCTGGCGAGCAGTACTTC	CASSLRTGGSGEQYF
TRBJ2-7	TRBV27	NA	TRBD2	TGTGCCAGCAGTTTTGCCGGGAGGAGCTCCTACGAGCAGTACTTC	CASSFAGRSSYEQYF
TRBJ1-5	TRBV5-5	NA	NA	TGTGCCAGCAGCTTGTCGGTAGGAGGCAATCAGCCCCAGCATTTT	CASSLSVGGNQPQHF
TRBJ1-2	TRBV4-1	NA	TRBD1	TGCGCCAGCAGCCAGGGAGATGGGACAGGAACGAACTATGGCTACACCTTC	CASSQGDGTGTNYGYTF
TRBJ2-3	TRBV6-2/TRBV6-3	NA	NA	TGTGCCAGCAGTTACACAACGCGGAGAGATACGCAGTATTTT	CASSYTTRRDTQYF
TRBJ1-1	TRBV28	once	NA	TGTGCCAGCAGTTTATTCCAGGGAAGGGAGGGGAACACTGAAGCTTTCTTT	CASSLFQGREGNTEAFF
TRBJ2-3	TRBV28	few	TRBD1	TGTGCCAGCAGTCCCAGACAGGGGGCAACAGATACGCAGTATTTT	CASSPRQGATDTQYF
TRBJ1-2	TRBV12-3/TRBV12-4	NA	TRBD1	TGTGCCAGCAGTGCCGGGACAGGGTCTGGCTACACCTTC	CASSAGTGSGYTF
TRBJ1-1	TRBV18	NA	NA	TGTGCCAGCTCACCAGGCGCAGGCTCTTTGAACACTGAAGCTTTCTTT	CASSPGAGSLNTEAFF
TRBJ1-1	TRBV11-2	NA	NA	TGTGCCAGCAGCCGCCGTGGACAGAACACTGAAGCTTTCTTT	CASSRRGQNTEAFF
TRBJ1-4	TRBV11-2	few	TRBD1	TGTGCCAGCAGCAAAGGACAGGGAAGGGGTGAAAAACTGTTTTTT	CASSKGQGRGEKLFF
TRBJ1-3	TRBV7-9	NA	TRBD1	TGTGCCAGCAGCTTAGGACAGGGGCCGGTCTCTGGAAACACCATATATTTT	CASSLGQGPVSGNTIYF
TRBJ2-1	TRBV6-5	NA	TRBD2	TGTGCCACCCGAAGCGGGAGGGCCGGCCATGAGCAGTTCTTC	CATRSGRAGHEQFF
TRBJ2-7	TRBV2	NA	TRBD2	TGTGCCAGCAGTGAGGGGCGGGAGGGCCCCGCGTACGAGCAGTACTTC	CASSEGREGPAYEQYF
TRBJ2-1	TRBV19	NA	TRBD2	TGTGCCAGTCACGAGACTAGCGGATACAATGAGCAGTTCTTC	CASHETSGYNEQFF
TRBJ1-1	TRBV3-1/TRBV3-2	NA	TRBD1	TGTGCCAGCAGCCGCGGGACAGGGGGTATGAACACTGAAGCTTTCTTT	CASSRGTGGMNTEAFF
TRBJ2-2	TRBV6-2/TRBV6-3	once	NA	TGTGCCAGCAGTTACAACACCGGGGAGCTGTTTTTT	CASSYNTGELFF
TRBJ2-3	TRBV10-3	NA	NA	TGTGCCATCAGTGAGAGAACCGATGTCACCGATACGCAGTATTTT	CAISERTDVTDTQYF
TRBJ2-5	TRBV4-1	NA	TRBD2	TGCGCCAGCAGCCCCCCGCTAGGGACTAAACAAGAGACCCAGTACTTC	CASSPPLGTKQETQYF
TRBJ2-6	TRBV30	NA	NA	TGTGCCTGGACCCCCGGGATCACCAACGTCCTGACTTTC	CAWTPGITNVLTF
TRBJ2-7	TRBV12-3/TRBV12-4	NA	NA	TGTGCCAGCAGTCCCAGACACACCTACGAGCAGTACTTC	CASSPRHTYEQYF
TRBJ2-1	TRBV12-5	NA	TRBD2	TGTGCTAGTGGTTTTTCTTTCCCTGGCGGGGGATCCGAGCAGTTCTTC	CASGFSFPGGGSEQFF
TRBJ2-2	TRBV27	NA	TRBD1	TGTGCCAGCAGTTCTTTGTTTACAGGGGGCACCGGGGAGCTGTTTTTT	CASSSLFTGGTGELFF
TRBJ2-2	TRBV19	NA	TRBD2	TGTGCCAGTAGTATAGCCCTGGGACTAGCGGGAGGGCCCAACACCGGGGAGCTGTTTTTT	CASSIALGLAGGPNTGELFF
TRBJ2-6	TRBV21-1	NA	NA	TGTGCCAGCAGCAAAGCCCGTCGGAGACCTGGGGCCAACGTCCTGACTTTC	CASSKARRRPGANVLTF
TRBJ1-5	TRBV28	few	NA	TGTGCCAGCAACCTGAACAGGGCCGGTCAGCCCCAGCATTTT	CASNLNRAGQPQHF
TRBJ2-1	TRBV3-1/TRBV3-2	NA	NA	TGTGCCAGCAGCCCGGGACTGCCCCCCTACAATGAGCAGTTCTTC	CASSPGLPPYNEQFF
TRBJ2-2	TRBV3-1/TRBV3-2	NA	NA	TGTGCCAGCAGCCCGGGGACATCCACCGGGGAGCTGTTTTTT	CASSPGTSTGELFF
TRBJ1-2	TRBV19	NA	NA	TGTGCCAGTAGTATACTATCGGCGGCCGCCCTTGGCTACACCTTC	CASSILSAAALGYTF
TRBJ1-1	TRBV15	NA	NA	TGTGCCACCAGCAGAGGGGACTTCGGGACTGAAGCTTTCTTT	CATSRGDFGTEAFF
TRBJ1-2	TRBV7-2	NA	NA	TGTGCCAGCAGTCTGTCCTCTGGGGACTATGGCTACACCTTC	CASSLSSGDYGYTF